This record concerns one T cell receptor (beta chain) sequence. What it binds is unknown. The sample comes from a study of cytomegalovirus exposure and HLA in healthy donors. Study-level results: In an earlier analysis, in roughly 580 donors, most V segments appeared productive either ~87% or ~30% of the time. The listing of 150 or so TCR beta chains classed them as cytomegalovirus-associated. A reported reduction in N-insertions relative to the roughly 700-donor mean was seen in an Asian-associated ancestry cluster in a later analysis. It was confirmed in vitro that a few of the CMV-associated chains were specific for CMV antigens.

The primer mix had 60 Vbeta and 13 Jbeta primers. This table comes from immunoSEQ multiplex PCR, and its TCRdb copy is limited to in-frame clones, with some not included. The sample comprises under 250,000 clones, around 73% of which are singletons, and less than 4.5% rests with the top ten. In germline, CDR1 is SGHNT, CDR2 YYREEE (reference sequence). This CDR3 has 13 residues. V dropped 2 bases and J dropped 6 bases, with 11 bases sitting between them. This receptor was obtained from a male donor in good health and CMV-seronegative. The specimen sequenced was PBMCs. The V call is TRBV5-4, the J call TRBJ1-2, with D perhaps TRBD1 (5 bases). The CDR3 coding sequence is TGTGCCAGCAGCTTTCAGGACAAACATGGCTACACCTTC. This gives the protein CASSFQDKHGYTF.